This T cell receptor (beta chain) was sequenced in a study of T cells in localized non-small cell lung cancer. A few counts support this clone. Its cognate antigen is unknown. Data came from immunoSEQ multiplex PCR; TCRdb stores just in-frame clones and leaves some out. The table has under 60,000 clones, just over 85% seen once. Whole-study results and caveats: A single tumor region was sequenced, leaving heterogeneity possible. Compared with tumor, uninvolved adjacent lung displayed greater T cell clonality, ranking highest overall. Appearing in adjacent lung were a median roughly 60 of the top 100 tumor clones. Higher adjacent-lung clonality was associated with shorter survival.

The sample here was peripheral blood, taken before any cancer treatment. The source of this sequence is a male donor at least 60 years old with stage III squamous cell lung carcinoma.

The DNA for the CDR3 is TGTGCCAGCAGTACCAGCGGGAGCTCCTACAATGAGCAGTTCTTC. It translates to CASSTSGSSYNEQFF. J is TRBJ2-1 and V is TRBV2; 8 nucleotides align to TRBD2. CDR1 and CDR2 (germline): SNHLY, FYNNEI. After removal of 5 bases from V and 0 bases from J, the junction contained 3 bases not matched to a gene. The CDR3 loop spans 15 amino acids.